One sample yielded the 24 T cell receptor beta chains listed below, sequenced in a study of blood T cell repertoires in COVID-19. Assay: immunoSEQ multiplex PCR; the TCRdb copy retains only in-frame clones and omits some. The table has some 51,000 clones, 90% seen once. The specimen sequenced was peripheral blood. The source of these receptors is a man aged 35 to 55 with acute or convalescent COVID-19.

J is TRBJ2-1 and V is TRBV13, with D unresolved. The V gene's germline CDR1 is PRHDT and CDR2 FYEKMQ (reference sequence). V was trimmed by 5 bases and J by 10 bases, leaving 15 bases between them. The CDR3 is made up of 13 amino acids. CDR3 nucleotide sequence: TGTGCCAGCAGCGGCCCGGCTCCAGCGGAGCAGTTCTTC. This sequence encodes CASSGPAPAEQFF.

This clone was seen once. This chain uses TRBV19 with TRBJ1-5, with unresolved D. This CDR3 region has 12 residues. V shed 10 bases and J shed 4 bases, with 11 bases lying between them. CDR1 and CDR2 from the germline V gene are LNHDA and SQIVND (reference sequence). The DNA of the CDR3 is TGTGCCACCGCCTCACAGAATCAGCCCCAGCATTTT. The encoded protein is CATASQNQPQHF.

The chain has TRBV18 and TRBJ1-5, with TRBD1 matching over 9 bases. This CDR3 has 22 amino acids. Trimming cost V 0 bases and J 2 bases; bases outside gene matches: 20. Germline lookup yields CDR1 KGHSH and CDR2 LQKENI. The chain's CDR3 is CASSPPSGTGQGNSYGNQPQHF. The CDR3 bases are TGTGCCAGCTCACCACCATCCGGGACAGGGCAAGGCAATTCCTATGGCAATCAGCCCCAGCATTTT.

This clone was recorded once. CDR3 protein: CASSQDRTGNTEAFF. CDR3 coding DNA: TGTGCCAGCAGCCAAGATAGGACGGGAAACACTGAAGCTTTCTTT. The chain employs TRBV3-1 (or the pseudogene TRBV3-2) and TRBJ1-1; no reliable D call. V gave up 0 bases and J gave up 2 bases, with 10 bases separating them. This CDR3 is built from 15 residues. Looked up from germline, CDR1 is LGHDT and CDR2 is YNNKEL (reference sequence).

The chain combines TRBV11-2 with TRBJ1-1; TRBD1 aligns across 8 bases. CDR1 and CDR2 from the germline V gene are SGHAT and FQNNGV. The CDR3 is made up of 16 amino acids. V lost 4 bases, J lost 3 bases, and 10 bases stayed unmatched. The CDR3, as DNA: TGTGCCAGCAGCTCCCGGACAGGGACCGGGCACACTGAAGCTTTCTTT. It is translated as CASSSRTGTGHTEAFF.

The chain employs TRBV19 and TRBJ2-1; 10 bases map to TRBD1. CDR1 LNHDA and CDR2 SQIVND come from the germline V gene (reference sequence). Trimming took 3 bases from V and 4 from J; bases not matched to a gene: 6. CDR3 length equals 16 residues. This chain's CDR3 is CASSIPGQGFYNEQFF. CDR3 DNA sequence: TGTGCCAGTAGTATTCCGGGACAGGGGTTTTACAATGAGCAGTTCTTC.

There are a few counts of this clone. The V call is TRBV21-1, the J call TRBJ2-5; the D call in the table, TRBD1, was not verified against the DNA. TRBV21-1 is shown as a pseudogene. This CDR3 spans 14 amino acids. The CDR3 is CASSKQGVQETQYF. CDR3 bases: TGTGCCAGCAGCAAACAGGGGGTTCAAGAGACCCAGTACTTC.

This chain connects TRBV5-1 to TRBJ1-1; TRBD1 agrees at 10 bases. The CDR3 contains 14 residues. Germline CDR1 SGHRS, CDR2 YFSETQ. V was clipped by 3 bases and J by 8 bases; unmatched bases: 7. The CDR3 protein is CASSSQGQGIEAFF. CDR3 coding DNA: TGCGCCAGCAGCTCGCAGGGACAGGGGATAGAAGCTTTCTTT.

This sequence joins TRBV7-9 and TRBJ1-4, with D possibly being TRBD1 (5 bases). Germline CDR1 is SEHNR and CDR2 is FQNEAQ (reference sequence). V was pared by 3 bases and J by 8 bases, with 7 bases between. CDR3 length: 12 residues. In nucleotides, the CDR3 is TGTGCCAGCAGCTTTAACAGGGAAAAACTGTTTTTT. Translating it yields CASSFNREKLFF.

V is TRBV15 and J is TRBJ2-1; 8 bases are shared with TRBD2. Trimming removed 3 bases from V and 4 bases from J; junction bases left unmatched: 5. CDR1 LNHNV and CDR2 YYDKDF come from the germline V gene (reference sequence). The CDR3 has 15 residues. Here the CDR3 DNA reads TGTGCCACCAGCAGCACTAGCGGTCCTTACAATGAGCAGTTCTTC. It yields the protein CATSSTSGPYNEQFF. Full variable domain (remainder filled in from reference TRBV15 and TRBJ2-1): DAMVIQNPRYQVTQFGKPVTLSCSQTLNHNVMYWYQQKSSQAPKLLFHYYDKDFNNEADTPDNFQSRRPNTSFCFLDIRSPGLGDTAMYLCATSSTSGPYNEQFFGPGTRLTVL.

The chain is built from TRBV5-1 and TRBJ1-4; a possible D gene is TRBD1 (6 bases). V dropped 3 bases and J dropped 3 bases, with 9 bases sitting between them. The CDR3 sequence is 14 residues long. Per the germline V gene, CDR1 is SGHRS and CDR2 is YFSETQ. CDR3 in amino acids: CASSSGVANEKLFF. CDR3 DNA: TGCGCCAGCAGCTCAGGGGTGGCTAATGAAAAACTGTTTTTT.

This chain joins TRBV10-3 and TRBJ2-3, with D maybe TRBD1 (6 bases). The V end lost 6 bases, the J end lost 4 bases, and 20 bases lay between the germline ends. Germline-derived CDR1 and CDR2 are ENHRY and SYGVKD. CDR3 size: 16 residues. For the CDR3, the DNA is TGTGCCATCAGGGACCGGGACATCAAAGTTCCAGATACGCAGTATTTT. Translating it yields CAIRDRDIKVPDTQYF.

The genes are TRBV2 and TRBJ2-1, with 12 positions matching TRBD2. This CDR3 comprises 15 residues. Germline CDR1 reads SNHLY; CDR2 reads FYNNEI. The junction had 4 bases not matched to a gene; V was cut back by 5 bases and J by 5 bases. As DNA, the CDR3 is TGTGCCAGCAGTATGACTAGCGGGAGCGACAATGAGCAGTTCTTC. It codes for CASSMTSGSDNEQFF.

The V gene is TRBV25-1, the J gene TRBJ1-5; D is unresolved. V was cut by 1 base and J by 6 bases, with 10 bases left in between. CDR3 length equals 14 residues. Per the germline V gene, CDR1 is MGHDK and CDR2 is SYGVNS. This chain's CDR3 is CASSESRGSQPQHF. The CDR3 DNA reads TGTGCCAGCAGTGAATCCCGGGGTAGTCAGCCCCAGCATTTT.

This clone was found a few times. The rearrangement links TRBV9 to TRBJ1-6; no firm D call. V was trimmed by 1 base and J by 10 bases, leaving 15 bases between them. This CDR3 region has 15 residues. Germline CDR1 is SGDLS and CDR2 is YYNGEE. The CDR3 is CASSVRGGPGSPLHF. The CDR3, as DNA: TGTGCCAGCAGCGTACGGGGAGGCCCCGGATCACCCCTCCACTTT.

CDR3 coding DNA: TGTGCCAGCAGTGTCGGACTAGCGGGACTTTTCCAAGAGACCCAGTACTTC. It encodes CASSVGLAGLFQETQYF. The chain recombines TRBV6-2 or TRBV6-3 with TRBJ2-5, with 12 bases identical to TRBD2. The CDR3 consists of 17 residues. Germline CDR1 reads MNHEY; CDR2 reads SVGEGT. Trimming cost V 5 bases and J 1 base; bases outside gene matches: 8.

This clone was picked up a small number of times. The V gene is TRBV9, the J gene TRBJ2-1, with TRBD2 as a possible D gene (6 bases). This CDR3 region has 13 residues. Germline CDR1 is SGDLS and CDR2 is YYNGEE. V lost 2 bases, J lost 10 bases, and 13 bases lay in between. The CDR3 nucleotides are TGTGCCAGCAGCGTGGCCCCCGGAGGGGAGCAGTTCTTC. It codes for CASSVAPGGEQFF.

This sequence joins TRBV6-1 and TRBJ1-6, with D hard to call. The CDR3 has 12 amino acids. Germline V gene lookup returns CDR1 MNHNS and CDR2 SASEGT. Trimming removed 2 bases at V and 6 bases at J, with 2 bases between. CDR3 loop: CASSERNSPLHF. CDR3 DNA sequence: TGTGCCAGCAGTGAACGTAATTCACCCCTCCACTTT.

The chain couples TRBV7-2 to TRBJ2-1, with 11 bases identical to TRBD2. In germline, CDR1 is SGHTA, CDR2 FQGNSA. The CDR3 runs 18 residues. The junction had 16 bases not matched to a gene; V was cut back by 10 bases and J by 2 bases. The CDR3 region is CATRGTSGQRRTYNEQFF. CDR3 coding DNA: TGTGCCACTCGGGGGACTAGCGGCCAAAGGCGGACCTACAATGAGCAGTTCTTC.

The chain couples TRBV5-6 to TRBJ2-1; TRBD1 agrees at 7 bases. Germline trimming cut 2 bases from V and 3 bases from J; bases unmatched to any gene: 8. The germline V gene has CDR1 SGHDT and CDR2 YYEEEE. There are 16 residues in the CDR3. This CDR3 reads CASSLLGGANYNEQFF. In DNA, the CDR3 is TGTGCCAGCAGCTTATTAGGGGGCGCAAACTACAATGAGCAGTTCTTC. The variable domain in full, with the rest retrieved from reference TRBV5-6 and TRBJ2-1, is DAGVTQSPTHLIKTRGQQVTLRCSPKSGHDTVSWYQQALGQGPQFIFQYYEEEERQRGNFPDRFSGHQFPNYSSELNVNALLLGDSALYLCASSLLGGANYNEQFFGPGTRLTVL.

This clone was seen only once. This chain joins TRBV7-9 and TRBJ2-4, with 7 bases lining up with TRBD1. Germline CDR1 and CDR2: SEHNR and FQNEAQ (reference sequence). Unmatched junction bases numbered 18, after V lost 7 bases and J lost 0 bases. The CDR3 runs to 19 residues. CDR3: CASTAATGATSLAKNIQYF. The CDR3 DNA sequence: TGTGCCAGCACCGCGGCCACAGGGGCCACAAGTTTAGCCAAAAACATTCAGTACTTC.

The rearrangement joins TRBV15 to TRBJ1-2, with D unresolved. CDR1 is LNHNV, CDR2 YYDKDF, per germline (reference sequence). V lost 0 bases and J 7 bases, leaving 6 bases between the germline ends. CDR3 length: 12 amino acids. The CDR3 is CATSRDKLGYTF. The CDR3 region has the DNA TGTGCCACCAGCAGAGATAAACTTGGCTACACCTTC.

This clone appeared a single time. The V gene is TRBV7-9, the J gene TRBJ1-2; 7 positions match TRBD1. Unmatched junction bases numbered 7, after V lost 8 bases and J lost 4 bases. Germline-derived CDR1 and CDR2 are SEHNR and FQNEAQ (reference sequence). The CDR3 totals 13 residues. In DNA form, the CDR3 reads TGTGCCAGCTCCCGCCGGGACAGCTATGGCTACACCTTC. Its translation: CASSRRDSYGYTF.

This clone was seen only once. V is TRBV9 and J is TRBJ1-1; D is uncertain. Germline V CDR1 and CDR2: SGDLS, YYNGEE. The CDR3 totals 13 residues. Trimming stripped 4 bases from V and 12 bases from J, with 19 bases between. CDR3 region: CASSLDATGRTFF. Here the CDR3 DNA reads TGTGCCAGCAGCCTGGACGCAACCGGGAGAACTTTCTTT.